The rows below give T cell receptor beta chains drawn from one sample of a study of regulatory T cells in long-lasting Graves disease. Via MiXCR, TCRdb re-called the multiplex PCR reads, giving one row per CDR3 protein. Among more than 350,000 distinct CDR3 sequences listed, approximately 22% were seen once. This specimen was peripheral blood mononuclear cells (PBMCs), taken when the disease was refractory, from a patient treated with antithyroid drugs. These receptor sequences come from a female donor with Graves disease. CDR3s include the opening cysteine and the closing phenylalanine or tryptophan. Fields, in order: D gene, clone size, CDR3 length, J gene, V gene, CDR3 protein, CDR3 DNA. A D gene is named only where the DNA matches it firmly. Rows give clone size only sometimes, using once, few, many, or a class for an expanded clone.

d_call: .; clone_size: .; cdr3_length: 15; j_call: TRBJ1-3; v_call: TRBV6-5; cdr3_aa: CASSCRGPGADTIYF; cdr3_nt: TGTGCCAGCAGTTGCCGTGGCCCCGGGGCAGACACCATATATTTT
d_call: .; clone_size: many; cdr3_length: 19; j_call: TRBJ2-1; v_call: TRBV28; cdr3_aa: CASSFGRGWRQSSYNEQFF; cdr3_nt: TGTGCCAGCAGTTTCGGGCGGGGATGGCGCCAGAGCTCCTACAATGAGCAGTTCTTC
d_call: .; clone_size: .; cdr3_length: 14; j_call: TRBJ2-2; v_call: TRBV6-2/TRBV6-3; cdr3_aa: CASTPGQSTGELFF; cdr3_nt: TGTGCCAGCACCCCTGGGCAGTCCACCGGGGAGCTGTTTTTT
d_call: .; clone_size: many; cdr3_length: 16; j_call: TRBJ1-4; v_call: TRBV28; cdr3_aa: CASSLLASGATEKLFF; cdr3_nt: TGTGCCAGCAGTTTATTAGCGTCAGGGGCTACCGAAAAACTGTTTTTT
d_call: TRBD2; clone_size: many; cdr3_length: 16; j_call: TRBJ2-7; v_call: TRBV12-3/TRBV12-4; cdr3_aa: CASSPPTSGRFYEQYF; cdr3_nt: TGTGCCAGCAGTCCGCCCACTAGCGGGAGATTCTACGAGCAGTACTTC
d_call: TRBD2; clone_size: .; cdr3_length: 15; j_call: TRBJ2-2; v_call: TRBV20-1; cdr3_aa: CSAISGRGNTGELFF; cdr3_nt: TGCAGTGCCATAAGCGGGAGAGGGAACACCGGGGAGCTGTTTTTT
d_call: TRBD2; clone_size: .; cdr3_length: 17; j_call: TRBJ2-4; v_call: TRBV20-1; cdr3_aa: CSARSGTSGRSSDIQYF; cdr3_nt: TGCAGTGCTAGATCGGGGACTAGCGGGAGGAGTTCGGACATTCAGTACTTC
d_call: TRBD2; clone_size: many; cdr3_length: 15; j_call: TRBJ2-5; v_call: TRBV28; cdr3_aa: CASSFIAGASETQYF; cdr3_nt: TGTGCCAGCAGTTTTATAGCGGGAGCCTCAGAGACCCAGTACTTC
d_call: TRBD1; clone_size: .; cdr3_length: 18; j_call: TRBJ2-7; v_call: TRBV20-1; cdr3_aa: CSARTAPGQPTSSYEQYF; cdr3_nt: TGCAGTGCTAGAACCGCGCCGGGACAGCCTACGAGCTCCTACGAGCAGTACTTC
d_call: TRBD1; clone_size: few; cdr3_length: 16; j_call: TRBJ2-7; v_call: TRBV5-1; cdr3_aa: CASSLDDRVGAYEQYF; cdr3_nt: TGCGCCAGCAGCTTGGATGACAGGGTTGGGGCCTACGAGCAGTACTTC
d_call: TRBD2; clone_size: few; cdr3_length: 18; j_call: TRBJ2-7; v_call: TRBV10-2; cdr3_aa: CASSKLKQLAVLSYEQYF; cdr3_nt: TGCGCCAGCAGTAAACTGAAACAACTAGCGGTCCTCTCCTACGAGCAGTACTTC
d_call: .; clone_size: .; cdr3_length: 16; j_call: TRBJ1-1; v_call: TRBV3-1; cdr3_aa: CASSQDDAGWNTEAFF; cdr3_nt: TGTGCCAGCAGCCAAGATGATGCAGGGTGGAACACTGAAGCTTTCTTT
d_call: TRBD2; clone_size: few; cdr3_length: 15; j_call: TRBJ2-5; v_call: TRBV29-1; cdr3_aa: CSVEGLAGAQETQYF; cdr3_nt: TGCAGCGTTGAAGGACTAGCGGGAGCTCAAGAGACCCAGTACTTC
d_call: .; clone_size: .; cdr3_length: 17; j_call: TRBJ1-5; v_call: TRBV28; cdr3_aa: CASSLTGTPSSNQPQHF; cdr3_nt: TGTGCCAGCAGCTTGACCGGGACTCCAAGTAGCAATCAGCCCCAGCATTTT
d_call: .; clone_size: few; cdr3_length: 14; j_call: TRBJ2-7; v_call: TRBV3-1; cdr3_aa: CASSQDTGTYEQYF; cdr3_nt: TGTGCCAGCAGCCAAGACACCGGAACCTACGAGCAGTACTTC
d_call: .; clone_size: many; cdr3_length: 13; j_call: TRBJ1-5; v_call: TRBV27; cdr3_aa: CASSTRGNQPQHF; cdr3_nt: TGTGCCAGCAGCACCCGGGGGAATCAGCCCCAGCATTTT
d_call: .; clone_size: .; cdr3_length: 15; j_call: TRBJ2-1; v_call: TRBV5-1; cdr3_aa: CASSLLPRDGGEQFF; cdr3_nt: TGCGCCAGCAGCCTCCTACCAAGGGATGGGGGTGAGCAGTTCTTC
d_call: TRBD2; clone_size: few; cdr3_length: 16; j_call: TRBJ2-2; v_call: TRBV3-1; cdr3_aa: CASSDRLAGDTGELFF; cdr3_nt: TGTGCCAGCAGCGATCGACTAGCGGGGGACACCGGGGAGCTGTTTTTT
d_call: TRBD1; clone_size: few; cdr3_length: 14; j_call: TRBJ1-6; v_call: TRBV20-1; cdr3_aa: CSARAGQGRSPLHF; cdr3_nt: TGCAGTGCTAGAGCCGGACAGGGACGTTCACCCCTCCACTTT
d_call: TRBD2; clone_size: few; cdr3_length: 15; j_call: TRBJ2-7; v_call: TRBV20-1; cdr3_aa: CSARERLAHNHEQYF; cdr3_nt: TGCAGTGCTAGAGAGCGACTAGCCCATAATCACGAGCAGTACTTC
d_call: .; clone_size: few; cdr3_length: 15; j_call: TRBJ2-7; v_call: TRBV20-1; cdr3_aa: CSARDPAGMSYEQYF; cdr3_nt: TGCAGTGCTAGAGATCCCGCAGGGATGTCGTACGAGCAGTACTTC
d_call: TRBD1; clone_size: few; cdr3_length: 16; j_call: TRBJ1-5; v_call: TRBV27; cdr3_aa: CASSTSTGTGLQPQHF; cdr3_nt: TGTGCCAGCAGCACATCCACCGGGACAGGGCTTCAGCCCCAGCATTTT
d_call: TRBD1; clone_size: many; cdr3_length: 14; j_call: TRBJ1-5; v_call: TRBV5-5; cdr3_aa: CASSLGTGGQPQHF; cdr3_nt: TGTGCCAGCAGCTTAGGGACAGGAGGGCAGCCCCAGCATTTT
d_call: .; clone_size: .; cdr3_length: 14; j_call: TRBJ1-2; v_call: TRBV3-1; cdr3_aa: CASSLYTNNYGYTF; cdr3_nt: TGTGCCAGCAGCCTTTACACAAACAACTATGGCTACACCTTC
d_call: .; clone_size: .; cdr3_length: 13; j_call: TRBJ1-1; v_call: TRBV30; cdr3_aa: CAWSVGAGREAFF; cdr3_nt: TGTGCCTGGAGTGTTGGAGCGGGACGAGAAGCTTTCTTT
d_call: .; clone_size: .; cdr3_length: 12; j_call: TRBJ2-1; v_call: TRBV6-1; cdr3_aa: CASSEYGSEQFF; cdr3_nt: TGTGCCAGCAGTGAATATGGGAGTGAGCAGTTCTTC
d_call: .; clone_size: few; cdr3_length: 17; j_call: TRBJ2-6; v_call: TRBV20-1; cdr3_aa: CSARVPGLCSGANVLTF; cdr3_nt: TGCAGTGCTAGAGTCCCCGGGCTGTGCTCTGGGGCCAACGTCCTGACTTTC
d_call: .; clone_size: .; cdr3_length: 12; j_call: TRBJ2-7; v_call: TRBV27; cdr3_aa: CASREPLGEQYF; cdr3_nt: TGTGCCAGCAGAGAACCGCTTGGGGAGCAGTACTTC
d_call: TRBD2; clone_size: many; cdr3_length: 14; j_call: TRBJ2-2; v_call: TRBV12-3/TRBV12-4; cdr3_aa: CASLAAFGNGELFF; cdr3_nt: TGTGCCAGTCTAGCGGCCTTCGGTAACGGGGAGCTGTTTTTT
d_call: .; clone_size: few; cdr3_length: 17; j_call: TRBJ1-5; v_call: TRBV4-1; cdr3_aa: CASSQETSPAGEQPQHF; cdr3_nt: TGCGCCAGCAGCCAAGAAACTTCCCCGGCAGGGGAACAGCCCCAGCATTTT
d_call: .; clone_size: .; cdr3_length: 16; j_call: TRBJ2-7; v_call: TRBV7-9; cdr3_aa: CASSLAVWGSSYEQYF; cdr3_nt: TGTGCCAGCAGCTTGGCCGTCTGGGGCTCCTCCTACGAGCAGTACTTC
d_call: .; clone_size: many; cdr3_length: 13; j_call: TRBJ1-6; v_call: TRBV28; cdr3_aa: CASRKKGNSPLHF; cdr3_nt: TGTGCCAGCAGAAAAAAGGGGAATTCACCCCTCCACTTT
d_call: TRBD2; clone_size: many; cdr3_length: 15; j_call: TRBJ2-5; v_call: TRBV15; cdr3_aa: CATSRDLAGVETQYF; cdr3_nt: TGTGCCACCAGCAGAGATTTGGCGGGGGTTGAGACCCAGTACTTC
d_call: TRBD2; clone_size: .; cdr3_length: 18; j_call: TRBJ2-1; v_call: TRBV7-6; cdr3_aa: CASSLGRTSGSRYNEQFF; cdr3_nt: TGTGCCAGCAGCTTAGGCAGGACTAGCGGGAGCAGGTACAATGAGCAGTTCTTC
d_call: .; clone_size: .; cdr3_length: 14; j_call: TRBJ2-3; v_call: TRBV11-2; cdr3_aa: CASSLSAAGATQYF; cdr3_nt: TGTGCCAGCAGCTTATCCGCCGCAGGGGCTACGCAGTATTTT